This T cell receptor (beta chain) was profiled in a study of T cell responses to AZD1222 COVID-19 vaccine (dated by TCRdb to the early 2020s). For the study in its entirety: AZD1222 recipients whose second dose came at about 4 weeks and those whose second dose came at about 12 weeks were combined into one group, since spike-specific TCR depth and breadth did not differ between the two schedules. TCR sequencing was performed for 230 to 250 trial participants, of whom 207 were given two doses of AZD1222 and about 25 were given two doses of MenACWY control vaccine. Trial participants were enrolled by age into subgroups of 18-55, 56-69 and 70-plus years, and 148, 28 and 57 TCR-sequenced participants, respectively, were included in these subgroups.

The CDR3 regions of human TCRbeta chains were subjected to immunosequencing. The source study handled its data this way. TCRs in the repertoires were matched against a reference library of SARS-CoV-2-specific TCRs that had been generated with the MIRA antigen-specificity platform. Breadth was defined as the fraction of unique TCRs that were SARS-CoV-2-associated, and depth was defined as the fraction of total T cells that were SARS-CoV-2-associated. Using the MIRA data, each spike-specific TCR was mapped to the spike region that the TCR reacts to and placed in a CD4 or CD8 class. Log10-transformed breadth and depth values were compared by one-way ANOVA with Sidak's multiple comparisons tests. In its TCRdb copy, this immuneACCESS table keeps in-frame sequences only and misses some clones. Where compared with another copy, unresolved V genes explain less than half of these, and the others have no known cause. Clonal size and the V and J genes are those of that table, whereas D and trimming came from the DNA. This sample holds 130,000 or so clones; over 90% were observed only once. 5% to 7% of the sample goes to the ten largest clones.

What the time point label conveys for this sample: baseline before first vaccination. Vaccinee samples were obtained from the UK trials COV001 and COV002, which included a single-blind randomized controlled phase 2/3 trial of AZD1222 (ChAdOx1 nCoV-19) in healthy adults. For TCRbeta chain sequencing, PBMC samples were collected from trial participants at day 0 and at day 28 after the second dose. Turning to this clone: Its antigen is currently not known. No per-base quality is available; no much larger clone lies one base away.

The investigation overall reported the following: No day 14 peak-response samples were available, so repertoires were characterized only after the peak T cell response. Only 5 to 7 AZD1222 recipients were SARS-CoV-2 seropositive at baseline, limiting conclusions about previously exposed vaccinees. In the small 56-69-year group, the increase in depth fell short of significance, most likely because of low power. Nearly half of unique spike-specific TCRs reportedly recognized epitopes outside regions mutated in the B.1.351 and B.1.1.7 variants. After two AZD1222 doses, spike-specific TCR breadth and depth were significantly higher than at day 0 and than in MenACWY recipients. Vaccine-associated CD4 TCRs spanned the whole spike protein, with dominant responses in regions 160-218 and 743-854. Most participants were white British and females outnumbered males, and the authors suggested that clonal diversity may have been underestimated.

From a lookup of the germline V gene (reference sequence), CDR1 and CDR2 are WNHNN and SYGVQD. Trimming at the junction amounts to 8 bases on V and 2 bases on J, and the germline ends lie 14 bases apart. Including cysteine and phenylalanine, the CDR3 has 14 amino acids. Here the CDR3 DNA is all that survives: 42 bases in frame from base 1. The chain is made from TRBV10-1 and TRBJ2-3; TRBD2 might be the D gene, on 7 matching bases. The origin of this receptor is an adult in good health. The material was peripheral blood, obtained on day 0 of AZD1222 vaccination. The CDR3 protein is CASSSGGLTDTQYF. The DNA sequence is TGCGCCAGCTCCTCGGGGGGCCTCACAGATACGCAGTATTTT.